This T cell receptor beta chain was recorded in a study of CD8 T cells in ankylosing spondylitis (dated by TCRdb to between 2016 and 2019). For context, the study as a whole: T cell receptor beta repertoires were profiled in healthy donors and ankylosing spondylitis patients so that disease-linked TCR variants could be found. The full study cohort was made up of approximately 24 ankylosing spondylitis patients and fewer than 120 healthy donors. Peripheral blood was sampled, and synovial fluid was also collected from ankylosing spondylitis patients.

Trimmed from V: 2 bases; trimmed from J: 3 bases; junction bases lacking a gene match: 4. The germline V gene gives CDR1 as SGHRS and CDR2 as YFSETQ. The CDR3 goes from the cysteine to the phenylalanine over 14 residues. The kept DNA is CDR3 alone, 42 bases in frame from the first base. Points the paper makes about the study in general: A TCR beta motif of seven or eight highly homologous amino acid variants appeared characteristic of blood from ankylosing spondylitis patients. The disease-linked clones showed a CD8+ phenotype and occurred at relatively low frequencies in peripheral blood. Some motif variants were previously reported in synovial fluid and blood of reactive arthritis patients, suggesting common disease-initiation mechanisms. The disease-linked clones were reported to be significantly enriched in matched synovial fluid samples from ankylosing spondylitis patients.

TCRdb lists the instrument as Illumina MiSeq. Quantitative 5'-RACE with molecular barcodes was used to prepare TCR beta libraries. The published analysis was carried out like this. Disease-linked TCR variants were identified with a new computational method built on a probabilistic model of VDJ rearrangement. TCRdb took the public reads, trimmed them with fastp at Q25, ran MiXCR for clone calling and kept in-frame beta chains. Rows with one shared CDR3 protein collapse into an entry with the most common genes and DNA. TCRdb's processing, not the authors', yielded these V and J calls. The sample records over 25,000 distinct CDR3 sequences, roughly 7.3% of which are singletons. 25% to 35% of the sample goes to the ten largest clones. This clonotype was observed many times. The antigen it recognizes is unknown. The record has no base qualities; no much larger clone is one base away.

Recombination connected TRBV5-1 to TRBJ2-7, with 8 bases matching TRBD2. The sequencing sample was made of blood. This TCR was sampled from a male donor with ankylosing spondylitis or in good health (not recorded which). The DNA reads TGCGCCAGCAGCTTTTCCGGGGGGGGCTACGAGCAGTACTTC. It translates to CASSFSGGGYEQYF.